This TCR beta chain was sequenced for a study of PD-1 blockade in mismatch repair-deficient tumors. Across the study: All were previously treated, progressing patients with some twelve mismatch repair-deficient cancer types.

The repertoire was sequenced with immunoSEQ multiplex PCR; TCRdb's copy has only in-frame clones and lacks some. The sample includes more than 85,000 clones, approximately 83% seen only once; the top ten take 6.3%. Trimming at V came to 5 bases and at J to 2 bases, leaving 5 bases not matched to a gene. The CDR3 runs to 15 residues. Germline-derived CDR1 and CDR2 are LNHDA and SQIVND (reference sequence). PCR or immunohistochemistry showed mismatch repair deficiency in every enrolled patient. This clone was detected only a few times. This receptor was obtained from an adult with mismatch repair-deficient cancer. The V call is TRBV19, the J call TRBJ1-3; 8 bases agree with TRBD1. Sequencing used peripheral blood, obtained less than 37 weeks after starting pembrolizumab. CDR3 amino acids: CASSGQGATGNTIYF. CDR3 nucleotide sequence: TGTGCCAGTAGTGGTCAGGGGGCAACTGGAAACACCATATATTTT.